A single sample gave rise to the 27 T cell receptor beta chains below, sequenced in a study of shared clonotypes between healthy human individuals. Sequenced by immunoSEQ multiplex PCR; TCRdb stores in-frame clones only, minus some. Of 550,000 to 650,000 clones listed, approximately 96% are singletons. Selected positively for CCR7 and CD45RO-negative, naive CD8 cells excluded terminally differentiated effector memory CD45RA+ cells. Material for sequencing was naive CD8+ T cells sorted from blood. Receptor source: a woman between 25 and 40 years old in good health.

This chain joins TRBV27 and TRBJ1-2; 7 bases fit TRBD1. The V segment lost 2 bases and the J segment 8 bases; nucleotides outside the gene matches: 20. Germline lookup yields CDR1 MNHEY and CDR2 SMNVEV (reference sequence). The CDR3 is 18 residues long. The CDR3 loop is CASSLGQRDLEGAEGYTF. Here the CDR3 DNA reads TGTGCCAGCAGTTTAGGACAACGGGATTTAGAGGGGGCGGAGGGCTACACCTTC.

The chain recombines TRBV9 with TRBJ1-1; D call uncertain. With 0 bases removed from V and 4 bases from J, the gap between germline ends came to 7 bases. The CDR3 has 13 residues. The V gene's germline CDR1 is SGDLS and CDR2 YYNGEE. The CDR3 protein is CASSVDPSTEAFF. CDR3 bases: TGTGCCAGCAGCGTAGACCCAAGCACTGAAGCTTTCTTT.

CDR3: CASSVSGEQYF. The CDR3 DNA reads as TGTGCCAGTAGTGTCTCTGGCGAGCAGTACTTC. This chain uses TRBV19 with TRBJ2-7; D is ambiguous. CDR1 LNHDA and CDR2 SQIVND come from the germline V gene (reference sequence). V was shortened by 5 bases and J by 6 bases, with 8 bases between the two germline ends. The CDR3 sequence is 11 residues long. Full variable domain (missing parts from reference TRBV19 and TRBJ2-7): DGGITQSPKYLFRKEGQNVTLSCEQNLNHDAMYWYRQDPGQGLRLIYYSQIVNDFQKGDIAEGYSVSREKKESFPLTVTSAQKNPTAFYLCASSVSGEQYFGPGTRLTVT.

This clone was detected only once. The rearrangement uses TRBV7-8 and TRBJ2-7; D is unclear. The germline CDR1 and CDR2 sequences are SGHVS and FQNEAQ. This CDR3 contains 13 residues. V was pared by 3 bases and J by 0 bases, with 6 bases between. The chain's CDR3 is CASSFTTSYEQYF. The CDR3 nucleotides are TGTGCCAGCAGCTTCACAACCTCCTACGAGCAGTACTTC. Full variable domain (outside the CDR3, taken from reference TRBV7-8 and TRBJ2-7): GAGVSQSPRYKVAKRGQDVALRCDPISGHVSLFWYQQALGQGPEFLTYFQNEAQLDKSGLPSDRFFAERPEGSVSTLKIQRTQQEDSAVYLCASSFTTSYEQYFGPGTRLTVT.

The CDR3 DNA is TGTGCCAGCAGTTTCACAGGGGGGAATTCACCCCTCCACTTT. It specifies CASSFTGGNSPLHF. The chain carries TRBV27 and TRBJ1-6; 8 positions match TRBD1. The CDR3 sequence is 14 residues long. The V gene end was trimmed by 3 bases and the J gene end by 7 bases; junction bases not matched to a gene: 2. Per the germline V gene, CDR1 is MNHEY and CDR2 is SMNVEV (reference sequence).

V and J are TRBV15 and TRBJ1-3, with 7 bases that match TRBD1. V trimming: 0 bases; J trimming: 1 base; junction bases outside the gene matches: 21. This CDR3 has 22 residues. CDR1 and CDR2 from the germline V gene are LNHNV and YYDKDF (reference sequence). CDR3 loop: CATSRDWGLRDSGLGSGNTIYF. CDR3 coding DNA: TGTGCCACCAGCAGAGATTGGGGACTCCGGGACAGTGGGCTTGGGTCTGGAAACACCATATATTTT.

This chain links TRBV28 with TRBJ2-2; TRBD2 agrees at 7 bases. Germline values: CDR1 MDHEN, CDR2 SYDVKM. The CDR3 contains 16 residues. The trim removed 6 bases at V and 1 base at J, leaving 8 bases unmatched. CDR3: CASRGTTTQNTGELFF. In DNA, the CDR3 is TGTGCCAGCAGGGGGACTACCACTCAGAACACCGGGGAGCTGTTTTTT.

The chain is built from TRBV28 and TRBJ2-3, with unresolved D. The CDR3 contains 17 residues. Germline CDR1 and CDR2: MDHEN and SYDVKM. Between the trimmed V and J ends, which lost 10 bases and 2 bases, there was a span of 25 bases. CDR3 amino acids: CATNRPHYTEFTDTQYF. CDR3 nucleotides: TGTGCCACCAACAGACCCCATTATACAGAATTCACAGATACGCAGTATTTT.

Notes on this clone: This sample also contains other DNA sequences that code for the same CDR3. This rearrangement joins TRBV27 to TRBJ1-5; D is ambiguous. This CDR3 is built from 12 residues. Germline V gene lookup returns CDR1 MNHEY and CDR2 SMNVEV (reference sequence). Trimming took off 6 bases at V and 4 bases at J, with 7 bases between the two ends. CDR3 protein: CASSLLNQPQHF. The CDR3 DNA sequence: TGTGCCAGCAGCTTACTTAATCAGCCCCAGCATTTT.

The V and J genes are TRBV28 and TRBJ2-7; D gene uncertain. This CDR3 is built from 12 residues. Germline V gene sequence: CDR1 MDHEN, CDR2 SYDVKM. The ends were cut back, 3 bases at V and 2 bases at J, with 5 bases in the middle. The CDR3 spells CASSFPAYEQYF. CDR3 nucleotides: TGTGCCAGCAGTTTTCCGGCCTACGAGCAGTACTTC. Filled out from reference TRBV28 and TRBJ2-7, the complete variable domain reads DVKVTQSSRYLVKRTGEKVFLECVQDMDHENMFWYRQDPGLGLRLIYFSYDVKMKEKGDIPEGYSVSREKKERFSLILESASTNQTSMYLCASSFPAYEQYFGPGTRLTVT.

This chain connects TRBV19 to TRBJ2-2, with TRBD1 matching 8 bases. Germline values: CDR1 LNHDA, CDR2 SQIVND (reference sequence). The CDR3 runs 16 residues. V trimming: 5 bases; J trimming: 2 bases; junction bases outside the gene matches: 7. The CDR3 region has the DNA TGTGCCAGTAGTCCCTCACAGGGGGATAACACCGGGGAGCTGTTTTTT. Translated, it gives CASSPSQGDNTGELFF.

This clone was seen just once. The chain couples TRBV11-2 to TRBJ2-7; unclear D gene. Germline V CDR1 and CDR2: SGHAT, FQNNGV. This CDR3 comprises 13 residues. V was shortened by 5 bases and J by 5 bases, with 13 bases between the two germline ends. DNA for the CDR3: TGTGCCAGCAGCCCCCCTTACTCGGACGAGCAGTACTTC. Translated, it gives CASSPPYSDEQYF.

The CDR3 DNA reads as TGTGCCAGCAGCTTAGGTTCGGGAGAGACCTACGAGCAGTACTTC. Its protein product is CASSLGSGETYEQYF. This rearrangement joins TRBV11-2 to TRBJ2-7; tentative D call: TRBD2 (6 bases). Per germline, CDR1 SGHAT and CDR2 FQNNGV. Between the trimmed V and J ends, which lost 1 base and 2 bases, there was a span of 12 bases. This CDR3 has 15 amino acids.

The count of this clone is one. This chain uses TRBV2 with TRBJ2-7; D not resolved. Germline V gene sequence: CDR1 SNHLY, CDR2 FYNNEI. The length of the CDR3 is 12 residues. Trimming took off 3 bases at V and 3 bases at J, with 6 bases between the two ends. The CDR3 region is CASSENGYEQYF. In DNA, the CDR3 is TGTGCCAGCAGTGAGAACGGCTACGAGCAGTACTTC.

This clone is a singleton in its sample. V gene TRBV5-6 combines with J gene TRBJ2-3; tentatively, D is TRBD1 (6 bases). Per the germline V gene, CDR1 is SGHDT and CDR2 is YYEEEE. The germline V and J ends were trimmed by 4 bases and 6 bases, with 12 bases remaining between them. This CDR3 has 13 amino acids. CDR3 sequence (DNA): TGTGCCAGCAGCCAGGGGTCTCCGGATACGCAGTATTTT. Its protein product is CASSQGSPDTQYF.

The CDR3 DNA reads TGTGCCAGCAGCTTAAGAGGTCCGGGGCAGTTCTTC. It encodes CASSLRGPGQFF. The rearrangement joins TRBV11-2 to TRBJ2-1; D gene ambiguous. The length of the CDR3 is 12 residues. Germline V CDR1 and CDR2: SGHAT, FQNNGV. The ends were cut back, 2 bases at V and 12 bases at J, with 11 bases in the middle.

The chain recombines TRBV10-3 with TRBJ2-7; 7 bases map to TRBD1. V lost 4 bases, J lost 1 base, and 4 bases stayed unmatched. The CDR3 loop spans 14 amino acids. CDR1 is ENHRY and CDR2 is SYGVKD in the germline V gene. CDR3 amino acids: CAISGQGESYEQYF. The CDR3 DNA reads as TGTGCCATCAGTGGACAGGGAGAGTCCTACGAGCAGTACTTC.

The chain couples TRBV4-2 to TRBJ1-4; TRBD1 aligns across 7 bases. The CDR3 totals 17 residues. V shed 1 base, J shed 8 bases, and the junction held 13 bases outside the gene matches. Germline V gene lookup returns CDR1 LGHNA and CDR2 YNFKEQ. The CDR3 bases are TGTGCCAGCAGCCAAGTTCTGGTAAAACAGGGGTGGGAAAAACTGTTTTTT. Translated: CASSQVLVKQGWEKLFF.

This clone occurred once. The chain combines TRBV6-1 with TRBJ2-1, with TRBD1 identical over 10 bases. Germline loops: CDR1 MNHNS, CDR2 SASEGT. V shed 6 bases and J 8 bases; nucleotides not matched to a gene: 10. The CDR3 covers 15 residues. CDR3 residues: CASSSWDRGEDEQFF. The CDR3 nucleotides are TGTGCCAGCAGCTCTTGGGACAGGGGCGAGGATGAGCAGTTCTTC.

V gene TRBV6-1 combines with J gene TRBJ1-4; tentatively, D is TRBD1 (5 bases). Germline V gene data show CDR1 as MNHNS and CDR2 as SASEGT. The germline V and J ends were trimmed by 6 bases and 2 bases, with 13 bases remaining between them. This CDR3 is 15 amino acids long. This chain's CDR3 is CASSSEGMTNEKLFF. For the CDR3, the DNA is TGTGCCAGCAGCAGCGAGGGGATGACTAATGAAAAACTGTTTTTT.

About this clone: At the DNA level, this CDR3 is encoded by other sequences in the same sample as well. The chain links TRBV27 to TRBJ2-5, with 7 positions matching TRBD2. V shed 3 bases, J shed 5 bases, and the junction held 6 bases outside the gene matches. There are 14 residues in the CDR3. The V gene's germline CDR1 is MNHEY and CDR2 SMNVEV (reference sequence). The CDR3 reads CASSLGGSGETQYF. For the CDR3, the DNA is TGTGCCAGCAGTTTGGGCGGGAGTGGGGAGACCCAGTACTTC.

A single count supports this clone. In DNA form, the CDR3 reads TGTGCCAGCAGCCACAGGGACACGTCCTACGAGCAGTACTTC. This gives the protein CASSHRDTSYEQYF. The chain links TRBV28 to TRBJ2-7; a possible D gene is TRBD1 (6 bases). Germline V gene sequence: CDR1 MDHEN, CDR2 SYDVKM. This CDR3 has 14 residues. Trimming stripped 6 bases from V and 1 base from J, with 13 bases between.

V is TRBV27 and J is TRBJ2-4, with D unclear. The CDR3 sequence is 14 residues long. Germline lookup yields CDR1 MNHEY and CDR2 SMNVEV (reference sequence). The V and J ends lost 5 bases and 9 bases respectively, with 17 bases between them. This CDR3 is CASSQAGSGIIQYF. CDR3 nucleotide sequence: TGTGCCAGCAGTCAAGCCGGGTCCGGAATCATTCAGTACTTC.

The chain recombines TRBV6-1 with TRBJ1-1; perhaps TRBD1 as D (6 bases). Germline V gene lookup returns CDR1 MNHNS and CDR2 SASEGT. V gave up 0 bases and J gave up 6 bases, with 20 bases separating them. The CDR3 contains 17 residues. In DNA form, the CDR3 reads TGTGCCAGCAGTGAAGCGCTAAGGGCAGGGGATGGTGCTGAAGCTTTCTTT. Its translation: CASSEALRAGDGAEAFF.

This clone has just one count. This rearrangement joins TRBV5-3 to TRBJ2-7; 7 nucleotides line up with TRBD1. TRBV5-3 is an ORF for which the function is uncertain. CDR3 size: 16 residues. J was trimmed by 6 bases and V by 4 bases; bases with no gene match: 16. The CDR3 protein is CARSLRDRQAITEQYF. Here the CDR3 DNA reads TGTGCCAGAAGCCTTCGGGACAGACAGGCCATAACCGAGCAGTACTTC.

This chain joins TRBV5-6 and TRBJ2-7; D uncertain. Deletions cut 0 bases from V and 2 bases from J, with 15 bases between. Per the germline V gene, CDR1 is SGHDT and CDR2 is YYEEEE. The CDR3 has 16 residues. CDR3: CASSLGYEVKAYEQYF. The CDR3 region has the DNA TGTGCCAGCAGCTTGGGATACGAGGTTAAGGCCTACGAGCAGTACTTC.

V is TRBV29-1 and J is TRBJ2-1; D ambiguous. Deletions cut 4 bases from V and 1 base from J, with 14 bases between. Germline assignment: CDR1 SQVTM and CDR2 ANQGSEA. This CDR3 has 15 amino acids. The CDR3 coding sequence is TGCAGCGTTGTGTTCCAGAAAACATCCTACAATGAGCAGTTCTTC. Its translation is CSVVFQKTSYNEQFF.